This T cell receptor beta chain emerged from a study of shared clonotypes between healthy human individuals. CDR1 is ENHRY and CDR2 is SYGVKD in the germline V gene. The CDR3 spans 14 residues. The germline V and J ends were trimmed by 3 bases and 2 bases, with 9 bases remaining between them. TCRdb's table, derived via immunoSEQ multiplex PCR, lists solely in-frame clones and lacks some. The sample has 850,000 to 1,200,000 clones, approximately 76% seen once. This chain joins TRBV10-3 and TRBJ2-3, with a possible D match to TRBD2 (6 bases). Sequenced: memory CD4+ T cells sorted from blood. Regarding subset: CD45RA-negative fraction. This clonotype was sampled from a man between 18 and 29 years old in good health. CDR3 loop: CAISDLRDTDTQYF. DNA for the CDR3: TGTGCCATCAGTGATTTGCGGGACACAGATACGCAGTATTTT.